The sample holds a few counts of the clone carrying this T cell receptor (beta chain). Reverse transcription of all isolated RNA meant that expressed TCRB transcripts were sequenced. Clones were read by immunoSEQ multiplex PCR, and TCRdb kept only the in-frame ones, dropping some. The sample lists hundreds of thousands of clones, around 15% occurring once. CDR1 is LGHNA and CDR2 is YSLEER in the germline V gene. The CDR3 is 15 amino acids. V lost 5 bases and J lost 2; bases outside the gene matches: 5. This sample is part of a study of beta chain features in type 1 diabetes. The TCR originated in a young man in good health. Material for sequencing was naive CD4+ T cells from blood. V is TRBV4-3 and J is TRBJ1-2; 10 bases map to TRBD1. CDR3 sequence (DNA): TGCGCCAGCAGCAAGACAGGGGGCATCAACTATGGCTACACCTTC. Translating it yields CASSKTGGINYGYTF.